The rows below give T cell receptor beta chains drawn from one sample of a study of blood T cell repertoires in COVID-19. TCRdb's table, derived via immunoSEQ multiplex PCR, lists solely in-frame clones and lacks some. The data show 100,000 or so clones, around nine tenths seen once. The sequenced material came from peripheral blood. These receptors were collected from a man aged 65-85 years with acute or convalescent COVID-19. The CDR3 runs from the conserved cysteine through the conserved F or W.

V	J	CDR3
TRBV7-3	TRBJ2-1	CASSLGDSGFPYNEQFF
TRBV2	TRBJ1-1	CASLTGFTSAEAFF
TRBV13	TRBJ2-7	CASSRRTGGSSEQYF
TRBV15	TRBJ2-7	CATSPSGMHEQYF
TRBV5-6	TRBJ2-2	CASSTGLTGELFF
TRBV7-2	TRBJ2-3	CASSRGRGAVVPDTQYF
TRBV5-6	TRBJ2-7	CASSWGDGEQYF
TRBV6-5	TRBJ2-7	CASSSGGSTYEQYF
TRBV29-1	TRBJ1-2	CSVPGQGSNYGYTF
TRBV29-1	TRBJ2-3	CSVPGGARTSGSYF
TRBV4-1	TRBJ2-1	CASSQDITIYNEQFF
TRBV30	TRBJ2-4	CAWSVNSKNIQYF
TRBV12-5	TRBJ2-7	CASGLSGLEGFSYEQYF
TRBV28	TRBJ2-2	CAALRREGTGELFF
TRBV25-1	TRBJ2-3	CASSGWTGETDTQYF
TRBV30	TRBJ1-5	CAWSVRGNQPQHF
TRBV5-1	TRBJ2-5	CASSFPGTGGLETQYF
TRBV18	TRBJ1-1	CASSLGTANTEAFF
TRBV7-9	TRBJ2-1	CASSRRNNEQFF
TRBV7-9	TRBJ2-7	CASSLRTGWDEQYF
TRBV4-2	TRBJ1-1	CASSQGLAEAFF
TRBV5-1	TRBJ2-3	CASRPGGTDTQYF
TRBV27	TRBJ1-5	CASSFAGYNQPQHF
TRBV28	TRBJ2-7	CASSFRQVYEQYF
TRBV7-9	TRBJ1-5	CASSYPGGPQHF
TRBV5-5	TRBJ2-6	CASSSVGQVSGANVLTF
TRBV7-8	TRBJ2-7	CASSLAGQGPYEQYF
TRBV19	TRBJ1-5	CASTPGGNNQPQHF
TRBV5-1	TRBJ2-5	CASSLGRETQYF
TRBV10-1	TRBJ2-3	CASSERLAGGITDTQYF
TRBV20-1	TRBJ2-3	CSASVWERGVIDTQYF
TRBV27	TRBJ2-7	CASSWGGTSSEQYF
TRBV7-2	TRBJ2-7	CASSLNKGGGSEQYF
TRBV6-5	TRBJ2-1	CASTLRGGGNEQFF
TRBV27	TRBJ2-6	CASRIDGNSGANVLTF
TRBV27	TRBJ1-5	CASSLVAGPNQPQHF
TRBV13	TRBJ2-3	CASSLRRDFTDTQYF
TRBV5-6	TRBJ1-1	CASSRTGGIPEAFF
TRBV6-6	TRBJ2-5	CASSYRWDYQETQYF
TRBV5-5	TRBJ2-3	CASFRTGPMDTQYF
TRBV5-8	TRBJ2-7	CASSLGGEVGQYF
TRBV24-1	TRBJ2-3	CATSDGSGSYTDTQYF
TRBV27	TRBJ1-5	CASSRQFSNQPQHF
TRBV27	TRBJ1-2	CASSLSPRGRGYTF
TRBV24-1	TRBJ1-5	CATSGPGQLNQPQHF
TRBV13	TRBJ1-1	CASSAGTGGEAFF
TRBV7-6	TRBJ2-3	CASSLGQGARDTQYF
TRBV11-2	TRBJ2-7	CASSPSSYEQYF
TRBV11-2	TRBJ2-7	CASSFSGQYGHEQYF
TRBV30	TRBJ1-1	CAWSLESMNTEAFF
TRBV2	TRBJ1-5	CASRQGAGSNQPQHF
TRBV28	TRBJ2-7	CASSLSSLAGTRDEQYF